The rows below give T cell receptor beta chains drawn from one sample of a study of CD8+ T cells in alopecia areata. The assay was immunoSEQ multiplex PCR, and TCRdb's table has in-frame clones only and misses some. The table includes more than 95,000 clones, about nine tenths detected once. The source was CD8+ T cells sorted from blood, collected at roughly week 30, from a patient treated with tofacitinib. Receptor source: a human donor with alopecia areata. The CDR3 runs from the conserved cysteine through the conserved F or W. The D gene is left open where the match is weak. Size is omitted from some rows. Given values are once, few, many or a class for expanded clones.

v_call	clone_size	d_call	j_call	cdr3_aa	cdr3_nt
TRBV11-2	-	-	TRBJ1-5	CASSLWRGQPQHF	TGTGCCAGCAGCTTATGGAGGGGCCAGCCCCAGCATTTT
TRBV29-1	-	-	TRBJ1-2	CSVEDYGDSYGYTF	TGCAGCGTTGAAGATTATGGGGATAGCTATGGCTACACCTTC
TRBV29-1	-	TRBD1	TRBJ2-2	CSARTGNGTGELFF	TGCAGCGCAAGGACAGGGAATGGCACCGGGGAGCTGTTTTTT
TRBV25-1	-	-	TRBJ2-7	CASSSDSYEQYF	TGTGCCAGCAGTTCTGACAGCTACGAGCAGTACTTC
TRBV7-2	once	TRBD2	TRBJ2-3	CASSPLAYSTDTQYF	TGTGCCAGCAGCCCACTAGCGTACAGCACAGATACGCAGTATTTT
TRBV27	-	-	TRBJ2-1	CASSLTGFSSYNEQFF	TGTGCCAGCAGTCTAACAGGGTTCAGCTCCTACAATGAGCAGTTCTTC
TRBV30	few	TRBD2	TRBJ2-1	CAWSGGLAGKSSYNEQFF	TGTGCCTGGAGCGGGGGACTAGCGGGGAAAAGCTCCTACAATGAGCAGTTCTTC
TRBV30	-	-	TRBJ2-2	CAYRDSNTGELFF	TGTGCCTACCGGGACTCGAACACCGGGGAGCTGTTTTTT
TRBV29-1	few	-	TRBJ2-7	CSVEVPGSSYEQYF	TGCAGCGTTGAGGTGCCAGGGAGCTCCTACGAGCAGTACTTC
TRBV7-2	-	-	TRBJ2-3	CASSLDLGPSWAQYF	TGTGCCAGCAGCTTAGACTTAGGGCCTAGCTGGGCGCAGTATTTT
TRBV5-1	few	-	TRBJ2-5	CASSPEAGETQYF	TGCGCCAGCAGCCCAGAGGCGGGCGAGACCCAGTACTTC
TRBV6-1	once	TRBD1	TRBJ2-7	CASSGTGVSYEQYF	TGTGCCAGCAGCGGGACAGGAGTCTCCTACGAGCAGTACTTC
TRBV29-1	once	-	TRBJ2-1	CSVVRVSYNEQFF	TGCAGCGTTGTCCGCGTTTCCTACAATGAGCAGTTCTTC
TRBV29-1	-	-	TRBJ2-7	CSVVPAGTWEQYF	TGCAGCGTTGTTCCGGCAGGGACTTGGGAGCAGTACTTC
TRBV30	-	TRBD2	TRBJ2-7	CACLRGRVYEQYF	TGTGCCTGCCTCCGGGGGAGGGTCTACGAGCAGTACTTC
TRBV5-6	-	-	TRBJ2-5	CASSLGGQETQYF	TGTGCCAGCAGCTTAGGAGGCCAAGAGACCCAGTACTTC
TRBV6-1	-	-	TRBJ2-7	CASSALDWTYEQYF	TGTGCCAGCAGTGCCCTTGACTGGACCTACGAGCAGTACTTC
TRBV4-1	-	-	TRBJ2-1	CASSQGQGEVEQFF	TGCGCCAGCAGCCAAGGGCAGGGAGAGGTTGAGCAGTTCTTC
TRBV7-9	once	TRBD1	TRBJ1-1	CASSFGTATEAFF	TGTGCCAGCAGCTTTGGGACAGCCACTGAAGCTTTCTTT
TRBV6-5	few	TRBD1	TRBJ1-6	CASSGQGGSPLHF	TGTGCCAGCAGCGGACAGGGCGGCTCACCCCTCCACTTT
TRBV4-1	few	-	TRBJ2-7	CASSQEWRSNYEQYF	TGCGCCAGCAGCCAAGAGTGGAGATCGAACTACGAGCAGTACTTC
TRBV5-6	-	-	TRBJ2-1	CASSLGQSPYNEQFF	TGTGCCAGCAGCCTCGGACAGTCCCCCTACAATGAGCAGTTCTTC
TRBV29-1	-	TRBD2	TRBJ2-1	CSVQGLAGGSSYNEQFF	TGCAGCGTCCAGGGCCTAGCGGGAGGCAGCTCCTACAATGAGCAGTTCTTC
TRBV7-9	once	-	TRBJ1-1	CASSSWDENTEAFF	TGTGCCAGCAGCTCATGGGACGAGAACACTGAAGCTTTCTTT
TRBV30	few	TRBD1	TRBJ2-7	CAWSRDSSYEQYF	TGTGCCTGGAGTCGGGACAGCTCCTACGAGCAGTACTTC
TRBV4-1	-	-	TRBJ2-2	CASSQDNGNTLNTGELFF	TGCGCCAGCAGCCAAGATAACGGAAACACCCTGAACACCGGGGAGCTGTTTTTT
TRBV5-1	-	TRBD1	TRBJ1-5	CASSLGTGVDNQPQHF	TGCGCCAGCAGCTTAGGGACAGGGGTCGATAATCAGCCCCAGCATTTT
TRBV27	-	TRBD2	TRBJ2-7	CASSPSPSGRSLEQYF	TGTGCCAGCAGTCCATCCCCTAGCGGGAGGTCCCTCGAGCAGTACTTC
TRBV6-1	-	-	TRBJ2-3	CASSEKRTSSDTQYF	TGTGCCAGCAGTGAAAAACGAACTAGTTCGGATACGCAGTATTTT
TRBV4-1	-	-	TRBJ2-7	CASSQVVTAEAYEQYF	TGCGCCAGCAGCCAAGTTGTCACAGCGGAGGCCTACGAGCAGTACTTC
TRBV4-2	-	-	TRBJ2-7	CASSQGPVSEQYF	TGTGCCAGCAGCCAAGGACCGGTTAGCGAGCAGTACTTC
TRBV13	once	-	TRBJ2-7	CASSFGRSEQYF	TGTGCCAGCAGCTTCGGGAGATCCGAGCAGTACTTC
TRBV5-1	-	-	TRBJ2-1	CASSFSGFSNEQFF	TGCGCCAGCAGCTTCTCCGGGTTTTCCAATGAGCAGTTCTTC
TRBV19	-	-	TRBJ2-7	CASNADPKAYEQYF	TGTGCCAGTAATGCGGACCCGAAGGCCTACGAGCAGTACTTC
TRBV29-1	-	TRBD2	TRBJ2-3	CSVEDRGGTDTQYF	TGCAGCGTTGAAGATCGCGGGGGAACAGATACGCAGTATTTT
TRBV7-9	-	-	TRBJ2-7	CASSPVVYEQYF	TGTGCCAGCAGCCCTGTCGTCTACGAGCAGTACTTC
TRBV6-1	once	TRBD1	TRBJ2-2	CASSERDRGWTGELFF	TGTGCCAGCAGTGAGAGGGACAGGGGATGGACCGGGGAGCTGTTTTTT
TRBV2	once	-	TRBJ2-1	CASSEALNEQFF	TGTGCCAGCAGTGAAGCGCTTAACGAGCAGTTCTTC
TRBV29-1	-	TRBD1	TRBJ2-2	CSVEGWTGGKTGELFF	TGCAGCGTTGAGGGCTGGACAGGGGGCAAAACCGGGGAGCTGTTTTTT
TRBV29-1	-	-	TRBJ1-2	CSVEKDYGYTF	TGCAGCGTTGAAAAGGACTATGGCTACACCTTC
TRBV5-1	once	TRBD1	TRBJ2-6	CASSTLTGLYANVLTF	TGCGCCAGCAGCACCCTGACAGGGCTGTATGCCAACGTCCTGACTTTC
TRBV14	-	-	TRBJ2-1	CASSQVSSYNEQFF	TGTGCCAGCAGCCAAGTGAGCTCCTACAATGAGCAGTTCTTC
TRBV7-8	-	-	TRBJ2-7	CASSLARGSYEQYF	TGTGCCAGCAGCTTAGCCAGAGGCTCCTACGAGCAGTACTTC
TRBV29-1	-	-	TRBJ1-1	CSVRRGRDFEAFF	TGCAGCGTTCGGCGGGGCCGTGATTTTGAAGCTTTCTTT
TRBV5-6	-	-	TRBJ2-7	CASSFSGYEQYF	TGTGCCAGCAGCTTCTCCGGATACGAGCAGTACTTC
TRBV10-2	-	-	TRBJ1-1	CASSGTGARNTEAFF	TGCGCCAGCAGTGGGACGGGGGCGCGGAACACTGAAGCTTTCTTT
TRBV7-9	few	TRBD1	TRBJ2-3	CASSRPGGMASTDTQYF	TGTGCCAGCAGCCGACCAGGGGGAATGGCGAGCACAGATACGCAGTATTTT
TRBV29-1	-	TRBD1	TRBJ1-2	CSVDEPSGGADGYTF	TGCAGCGTTGACGAGCCATCAGGGGGCGCGGATGGCTACACCTTC